The table lists the clone carrying this TCR beta chain with a count of one. In the original workflow: Using reference gene primer amplification, nucleated cell counts were estimated. The repertoire was sequenced with immunoSEQ multiplex PCR; TCRdb's copy has only in-frame clones and lacks some. The DNA was the basis for D and trimming; V, J and clone size are from that table. This sample yields 250,000 or so clones, of which under 85% are seen a single time; around 5.9% belongs to the top ten. The V gene's germline CDR1 is LGHDT and CDR2 YNNKEL (reference sequence). This CDR3 has 14 residues. The V end was cut by 4 bases, the J end by 0 bases, with 9 bases between. This record comes from a study of blood T cell repertoires in COVID-19. In the study overall: PBMCs, B-cell-depleted T cells, or T cells were the source of the cDNA or gDNA that made up the material.

This receptor was identified in a human donor in a cohort sampled during active COVID-19. J is TRBJ1-1 and V is TRBV3-1 (or the pseudogene TRBV3-2); no definite D call. Material: peripheral blood. CDR3: CASSPPRVNTEAFF. CDR3 DNA: TGTGCCAGCAGCCCCCCGCGGGTGAACACTGAAGCTTTCTTT.